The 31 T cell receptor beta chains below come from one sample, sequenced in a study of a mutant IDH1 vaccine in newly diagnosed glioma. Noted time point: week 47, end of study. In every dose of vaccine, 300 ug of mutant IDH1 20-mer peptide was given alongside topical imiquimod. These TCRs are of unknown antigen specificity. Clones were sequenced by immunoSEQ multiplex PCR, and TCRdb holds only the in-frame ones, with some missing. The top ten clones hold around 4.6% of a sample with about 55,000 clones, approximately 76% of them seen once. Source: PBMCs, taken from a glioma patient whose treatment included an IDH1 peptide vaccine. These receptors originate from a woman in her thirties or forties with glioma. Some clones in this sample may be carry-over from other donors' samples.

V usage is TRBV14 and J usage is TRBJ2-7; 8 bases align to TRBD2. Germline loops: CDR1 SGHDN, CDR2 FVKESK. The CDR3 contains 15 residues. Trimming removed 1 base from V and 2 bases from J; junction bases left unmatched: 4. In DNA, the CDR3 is TGTGCCAGCAGCCAAGGACTAGCGCCAACCTACGAGCAGTACTTC. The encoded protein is CASSQGLAPTYEQYF.

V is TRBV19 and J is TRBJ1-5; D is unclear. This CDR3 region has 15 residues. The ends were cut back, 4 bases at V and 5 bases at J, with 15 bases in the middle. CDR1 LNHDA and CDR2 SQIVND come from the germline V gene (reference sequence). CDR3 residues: CASSTLSPADQPQHF. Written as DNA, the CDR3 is TGTGCCAGTAGTACCCTCTCACCGGCCGATCAGCCCCAGCATTTT.

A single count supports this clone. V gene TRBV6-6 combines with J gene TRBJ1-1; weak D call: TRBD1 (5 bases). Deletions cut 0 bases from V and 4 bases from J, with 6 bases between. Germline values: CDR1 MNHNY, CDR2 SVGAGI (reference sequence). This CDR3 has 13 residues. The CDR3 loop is CASSYSGGTEAFF. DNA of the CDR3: TGTGCCAGCAGTTACTCGGGGGGCACTGAAGCTTTCTTT.

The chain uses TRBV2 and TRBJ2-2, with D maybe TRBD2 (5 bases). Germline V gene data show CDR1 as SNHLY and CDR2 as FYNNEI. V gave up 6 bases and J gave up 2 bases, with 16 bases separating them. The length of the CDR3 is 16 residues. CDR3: CASREDLRVNTGELFF. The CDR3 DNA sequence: TGTGCCAGCAGGGAGGATTTACGGGTCAACACCGGGGAGCTGTTTTTT.

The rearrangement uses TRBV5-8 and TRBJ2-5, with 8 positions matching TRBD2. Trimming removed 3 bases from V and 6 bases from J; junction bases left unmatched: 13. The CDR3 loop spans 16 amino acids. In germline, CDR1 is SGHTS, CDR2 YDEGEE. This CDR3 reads CASSSFSARGGQTQYF. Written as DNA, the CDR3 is TGTGCCAGCAGCTCCTTTAGTGCCCGGGGGGGACAGACCCAGTACTTC.

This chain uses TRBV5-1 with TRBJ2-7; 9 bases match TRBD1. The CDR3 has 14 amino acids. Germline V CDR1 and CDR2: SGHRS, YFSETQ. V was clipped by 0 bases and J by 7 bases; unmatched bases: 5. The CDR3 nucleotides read TGCGCCAGCAGCTTGGCCACAGGGGGCGGTGAGCAGTACTTC. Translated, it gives CASSLATGGGEQYF.

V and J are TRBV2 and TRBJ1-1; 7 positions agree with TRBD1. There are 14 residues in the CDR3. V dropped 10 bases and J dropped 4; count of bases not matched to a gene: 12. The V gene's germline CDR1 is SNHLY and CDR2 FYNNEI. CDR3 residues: CATLGGRDSTEAFF. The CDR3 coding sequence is TGTGCCACCTTAGGGGGCAGAGATAGCACTGAAGCTTTCTTT.

The CDR3 is CASTRGHAYEQYF. CDR3 DNA sequence: TGTGCCAGCACCAGGGGTCACGCCTACGAGCAGTACTTC. The rearrangement links TRBV6-6 to TRBJ2-7; D perhaps matches TRBD1 (6 bases). Germline assignment: CDR1 MNHNY and CDR2 SVGAGI (reference sequence). The CDR3 has 13 amino acids. Deletions cut 7 bases from V and 2 bases from J, with 12 bases between.

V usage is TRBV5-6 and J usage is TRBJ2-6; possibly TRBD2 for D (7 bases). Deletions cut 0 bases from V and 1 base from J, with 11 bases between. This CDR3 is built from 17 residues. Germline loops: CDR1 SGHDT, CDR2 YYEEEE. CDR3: CASSLEGGVSGANVLTF. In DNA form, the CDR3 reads TGTGCCAGCAGCTTGGAGGGGGGGGTGTCTGGGGCCAACGTCCTGACTTTC. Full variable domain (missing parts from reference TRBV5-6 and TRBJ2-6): DAGVTQSPTHLIKTRGQQVTLRCSPKSGHDTVSWYQQALGQGPQFIFQYYEEEERQRGNFPDRFSGHQFPNYSSELNVNALLLGDSALYLCASSLEGGVSGANVLTFGAGSRLTVL.

This chain's CDR3 is CASSVKVNTEAFF. In DNA, the CDR3 is TGTGCCAGCTCAGTCAAGGTGAACACTGAAGCTTTCTTT. The chain has TRBV18 and TRBJ1-1, with D unclear. Germline CDR1 reads KGHSH; CDR2 reads LQKENI. V dropped 5 bases and J dropped 0 bases, with 7 bases sitting between them. The CDR3 extends over 13 amino acids.

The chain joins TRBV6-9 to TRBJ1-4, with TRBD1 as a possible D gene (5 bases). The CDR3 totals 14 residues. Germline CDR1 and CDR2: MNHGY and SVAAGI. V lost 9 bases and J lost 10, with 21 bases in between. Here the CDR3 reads CASSQRQGYRKLFF. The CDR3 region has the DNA TGTGCCAGTAGTCAAAGGCAGGGATACCGAAAACTGTTTTTT.

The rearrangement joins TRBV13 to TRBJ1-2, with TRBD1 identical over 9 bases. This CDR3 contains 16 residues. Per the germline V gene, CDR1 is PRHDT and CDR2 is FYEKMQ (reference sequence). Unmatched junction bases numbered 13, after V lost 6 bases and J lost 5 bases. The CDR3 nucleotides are TGTGCCAGCAGAAGGGGGTTACAGGGGGCAGGATATGGCTACACCTTC. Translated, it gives CASRRGLQGAGYGYTF.

Here the CDR3 DNA reads TGTGCCAGCAGCCCCACGGCTGTTGCGGGAACGGGCGAGCAGTACTTC. Protein: CASSPTAVAGTGEQYF. The genes are TRBV7-9 and TRBJ2-7; perhaps TRBD2 as D (6 bases). Per germline, CDR1 SEHNR and CDR2 FQNEAQ (reference sequence). This CDR3 region has 16 residues. Between the trimmed V and J ends, which lost 5 bases and 6 bases, there was a span of 23 bases.

The CDR3: CASSIEADIEAFF. CDR3 bases: TGTGCCAGTAGTATAGAGGCGGACATCGAAGCTTTCTTT. J is TRBJ1-1 and V is TRBV19; D may be TRBD1 (5 bases). The CDR3 is 13 amino acids. Germline-derived CDR1 and CDR2 are LNHDA and SQIVND (reference sequence). The ends were cut back, 0 bases at V and 8 bases at J, with 10 bases in the middle.

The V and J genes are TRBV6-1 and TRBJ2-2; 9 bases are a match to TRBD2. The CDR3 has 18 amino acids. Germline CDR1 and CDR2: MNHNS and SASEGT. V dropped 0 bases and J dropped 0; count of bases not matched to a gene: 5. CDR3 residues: CASSEALSGGANTGELFF. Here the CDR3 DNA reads TGTGCCAGCAGTGAAGCGCTTAGCGGGGGTGCGAACACCGGGGAGCTGTTTTTT.

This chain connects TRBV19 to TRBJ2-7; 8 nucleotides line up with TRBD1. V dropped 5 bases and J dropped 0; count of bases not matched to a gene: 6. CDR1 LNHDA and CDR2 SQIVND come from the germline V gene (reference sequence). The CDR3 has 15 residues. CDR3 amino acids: CASSSGTGDSYEQYF. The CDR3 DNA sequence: TGTGCCAGTAGTTCTGGGACAGGTGACTCCTACGAGCAGTACTTC.

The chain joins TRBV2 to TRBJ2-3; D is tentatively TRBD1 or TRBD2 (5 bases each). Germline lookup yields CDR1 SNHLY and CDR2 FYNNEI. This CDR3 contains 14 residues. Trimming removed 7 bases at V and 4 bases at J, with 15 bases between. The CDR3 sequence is CASNGAQGADTQYF. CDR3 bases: TGTGCCAGCAACGGGGCGCAGGGCGCAGATACGCAGTATTTT.

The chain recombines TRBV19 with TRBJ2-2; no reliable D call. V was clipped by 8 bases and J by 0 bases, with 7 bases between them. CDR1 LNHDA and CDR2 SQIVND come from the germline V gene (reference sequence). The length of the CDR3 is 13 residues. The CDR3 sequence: CASSNANTGELFF. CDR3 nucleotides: TGTGCCAGTTCTAACGCGAACACCGGGGAGCTGTTTTTT.

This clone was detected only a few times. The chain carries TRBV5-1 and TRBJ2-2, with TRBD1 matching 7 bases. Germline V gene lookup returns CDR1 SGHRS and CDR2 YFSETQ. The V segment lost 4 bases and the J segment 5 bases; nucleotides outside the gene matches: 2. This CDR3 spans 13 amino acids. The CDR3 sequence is CASSPQGTGELFF. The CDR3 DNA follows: TGCGCCAGCAGCCCACAGGGGACCGGGGAGCTGTTTTTT.

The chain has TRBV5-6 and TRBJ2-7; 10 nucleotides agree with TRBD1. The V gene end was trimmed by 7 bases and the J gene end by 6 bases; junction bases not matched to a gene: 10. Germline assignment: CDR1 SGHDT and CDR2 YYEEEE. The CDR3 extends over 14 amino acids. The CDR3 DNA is TGTGCCAGCTCTCCGGGACAGGGGTTAGTCGAGCAGTACTTC. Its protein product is CASSPGQGLVEQYF.

The CDR3 DNA follows: TGTGCCAGCAGTGGAAAACAGGGGGCGTTTTTTCAGCCCCAGCATTTT. Encoded protein: CASSGKQGAFFQPQHF. The chain joins TRBV6-1 to TRBJ1-5, with TRBD1 matching 9 bases. The CDR3 has 16 amino acids. Germline CDR1 is MNHNS and CDR2 is SASEGT. The ends lost 4 bases at V and 6 bases at J; junction bases unmatched: 10.

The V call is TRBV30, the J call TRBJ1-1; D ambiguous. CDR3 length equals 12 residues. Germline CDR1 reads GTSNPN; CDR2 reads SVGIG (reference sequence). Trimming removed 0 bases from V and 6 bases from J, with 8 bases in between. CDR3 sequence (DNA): TGTGCCTGGAGTGTACCGTGGGCTGAAGCTTTCTTT. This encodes CAWSVPWAEAFF.

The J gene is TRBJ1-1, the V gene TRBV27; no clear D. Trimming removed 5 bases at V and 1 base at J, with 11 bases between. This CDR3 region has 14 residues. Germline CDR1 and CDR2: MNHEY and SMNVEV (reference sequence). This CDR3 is CASSPTRQNTEAFF. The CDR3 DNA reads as TGTGCCAGCAGTCCCACGCGGCAGAACACTGAAGCTTTCTTT.

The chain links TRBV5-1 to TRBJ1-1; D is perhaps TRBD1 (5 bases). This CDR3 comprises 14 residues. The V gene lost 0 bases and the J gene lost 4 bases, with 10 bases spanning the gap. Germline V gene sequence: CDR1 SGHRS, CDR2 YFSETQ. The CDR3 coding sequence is TGCGCCAGCAGCTTGGGACAGTCAAGCACTGAAGCTTTCTTT. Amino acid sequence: CASSLGQSSTEAFF.

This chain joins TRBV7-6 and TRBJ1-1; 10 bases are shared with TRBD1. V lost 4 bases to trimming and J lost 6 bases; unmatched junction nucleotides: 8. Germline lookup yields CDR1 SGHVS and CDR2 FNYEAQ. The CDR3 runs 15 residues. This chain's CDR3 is CASSYPGTGDSEAFF. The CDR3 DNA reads TGTGCCAGCAGCTACCCCGGGACAGGGGACTCTGAAGCTTTCTTT.

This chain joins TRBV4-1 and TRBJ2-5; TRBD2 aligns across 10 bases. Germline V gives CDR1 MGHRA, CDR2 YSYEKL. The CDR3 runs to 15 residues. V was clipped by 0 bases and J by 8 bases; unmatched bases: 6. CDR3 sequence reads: CASSQDFASGGTQYF. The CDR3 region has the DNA TGCGCCAGCAGCCAAGATTTCGCTAGCGGGGGTACCCAGTACTTC.

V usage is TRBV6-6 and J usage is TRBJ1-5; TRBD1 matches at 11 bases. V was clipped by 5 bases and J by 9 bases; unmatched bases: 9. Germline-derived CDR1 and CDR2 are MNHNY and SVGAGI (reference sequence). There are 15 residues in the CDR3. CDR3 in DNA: TGTGCCAGCAGTGAGGGACAGGGGGAGCGTTGGCCCCAGCATTTT. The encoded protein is CASSEGQGERWPQHF.

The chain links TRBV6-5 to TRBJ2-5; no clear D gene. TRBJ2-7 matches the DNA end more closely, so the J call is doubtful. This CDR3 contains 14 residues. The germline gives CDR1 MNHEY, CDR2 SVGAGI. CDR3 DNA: TGTGCCAGCAGGCCCCGCACGTTCTCCTACGAGCAGTACTTC. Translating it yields CASRPRTFSYEQYF.

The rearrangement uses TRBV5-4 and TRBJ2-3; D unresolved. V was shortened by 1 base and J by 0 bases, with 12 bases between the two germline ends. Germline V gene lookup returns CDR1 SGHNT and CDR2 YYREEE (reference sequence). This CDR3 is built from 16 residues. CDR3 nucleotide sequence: TGTGCCAGCAGCTTGAAACGGTTGGGGAGCACAGATACGCAGTATTTT. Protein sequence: CASSLKRLGSTDTQYF.

CDR3 in amino acids: CASRRGGAFDGYTF. CDR3 DNA: TGTGCCAGCAGAAGGGGGGGGGCGTTTGATGGCTACACCTTC. The chain is built from TRBV5-4 and TRBJ1-2, with a tentative D call TRBD1 (6 bases). Trimming took off 5 bases at V and 6 bases at J, with 17 bases between the two ends. The germline CDR1 and CDR2 sequences are SGHNT and YYREEE (reference sequence). The CDR3 is made up of 14 amino acids.

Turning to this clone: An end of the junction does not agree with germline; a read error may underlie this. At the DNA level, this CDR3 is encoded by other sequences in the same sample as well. CDR3 coding DNA: TGCGCCTGGAGTGTACTATTAGGAACCTATGGCTACACCTTC. It specifies CAWSVLLGTYGYTF. The V call is TRBV30, the J call TRBJ1-2; D gene ambiguous. CDR3 length equals 14 residues. Per the germline V gene, CDR1 is GTSNPN and CDR2 is SVGIG (reference sequence).